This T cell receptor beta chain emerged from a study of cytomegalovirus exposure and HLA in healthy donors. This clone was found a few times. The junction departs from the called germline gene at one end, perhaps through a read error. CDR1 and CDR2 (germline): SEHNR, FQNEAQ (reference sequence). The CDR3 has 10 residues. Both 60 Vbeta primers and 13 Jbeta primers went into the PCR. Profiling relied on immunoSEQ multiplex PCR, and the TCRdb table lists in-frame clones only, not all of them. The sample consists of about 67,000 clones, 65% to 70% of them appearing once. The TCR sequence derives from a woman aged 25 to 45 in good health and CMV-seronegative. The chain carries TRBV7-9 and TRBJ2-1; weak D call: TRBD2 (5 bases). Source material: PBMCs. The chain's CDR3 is CSSSLGGQFF. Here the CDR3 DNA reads TGTTCCAGCAGCTTAGGAGGGCAGTTCTTC. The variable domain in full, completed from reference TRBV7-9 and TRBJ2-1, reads DTGVSQNPRHKITKRGQNVTFRCDPISEHNRLYWYRQTLGQGPEFLTYFQNEAQLEKSRLLSDRFSAERPKGSFSTLEIQRTEQGDSAMYLCSSSLGGQFFGPGTRLTVL.